Listed below are T cell receptor beta chains from one sample, sequenced in a study of radiation and T cells in renal cell carcinoma. The method was immunoSEQ multiplex PCR; TCRdb's version includes in-frame clones alone and lacks a portion of them. Of 25,000 to 30,000 clones listed, 81% were seen once; the top ten hold approximately 31%. Material: blood, obtained from a patient whose treatment included radiotherapy and nephrectomy. The receptor source for this set is a man aged 55 to 70 with renal cell carcinoma. CDR3s include the opening cysteine and the closing phenylalanine or tryptophan. The D gene is left open where the match is weak. Clone size is given for some rows only: seen once, a few or many times, or a class if the clone is expanded.

CDR3nt: TGTGCCAGCAGTGAATGGGGTCTGACTAGCGGGAGAGGCAATGAGCAGTTCTTC
CDR3aa: CASSEWGLTSGRGNEQFF
d_gene: TRBD2
v_gene: TRBV2
j_gene: TRBJ2-1
abundance: .

CDR3nt: TGTGCCGGGACCGGGCAGGGGAACACTGAAGCTTTCTTT
CDR3aa: CAGTGQGNTEAFF
d_gene: .
v_gene: TRBV27
j_gene: TRBJ1-1
abundance: .

CDR3nt: TGTGCCAGTAGTATAGACTTGGGAAGAATAAATGAGCAGTTCTTC
CDR3aa: CASSIDLGRINEQFF
d_gene: .
v_gene: TRBV19
j_gene: TRBJ2-1
abundance: .

CDR3nt: TGTGCCAGCAGTTTATACAGCTACACAACCGGGGCCCTCTATGGCTACACCTTC
CDR3aa: CASSLYSYTTGALYGYTF
d_gene: .
v_gene: TRBV27
j_gene: TRBJ1-2
abundance: .

CDR3nt: TGTGCCAGCAGTGGGGGGGGTTTAGTTGTAAGGTACACCTTC
CDR3aa: CASSGGGLVVRYTF
d_gene: .
v_gene: TRBV6-5
j_gene: TRBJ1-2
abundance: .

CDR3nt: TGCAGCGTTGACTCTAGCGGGAGTCAATGGGAGACCCAGTACTTC
CDR3aa: CSVDSSGSQWETQYF
d_gene: TRBD2
v_gene: TRBV29-1
j_gene: TRBJ2-5
abundance: .

CDR3nt: TGTGCCAGCAGTCAGGACGGAAACACTGAAGCTTTCTTT
CDR3aa: CASSQDGNTEAFF
d_gene: .
v_gene: TRBV6-1
j_gene: TRBJ1-1
abundance: .

CDR3nt: TGTGCCAGCAGCCACGCAGACGGGGTCGGCAGTTCTAACTATGGCTACACCTTC
CDR3aa: CASSHADGVGSSNYGYTF
d_gene: .
v_gene: TRBV7-3
j_gene: TRBJ1-2
abundance: few

CDR3nt: TGCGCCAGCAGCTTTGGGTGGGGGAACACTGAAGCTTTCTTT
CDR3aa: CASSFGWGNTEAFF
d_gene: .
v_gene: TRBV5-1
j_gene: TRBJ1-1
abundance: few

CDR3nt: TGTGCCAGCACATCCTGGACAGGGGGCAACTATGGCTACACCTTC
CDR3aa: CASTSWTGGNYGYTF
d_gene: TRBD1
v_gene: TRBV6-5
j_gene: TRBJ1-2
abundance: .

CDR3nt: TGTGCCTGGAGTCGACTAGCGGGAGTCGAGACCCAGTACTTC
CDR3aa: CAWSRLAGVETQYF
d_gene: TRBD2
v_gene: TRBV30
j_gene: TRBJ2-5
abundance: .

CDR3nt: TGTGCCAGCAGCAGACGACAGGCAGGCGGGGAGCTGTTTTTT
CDR3aa: CASSRRQAGGELFF
d_gene: .
v_gene: TRBV6-6
j_gene: TRBJ2-2
abundance: .

CDR3nt: TGTGCCAGCAGCTCACCCTGGGGCCGTGAGACCCAGTACTTC
CDR3aa: CASSSPWGRETQYF
d_gene: .
v_gene: TRBV7-2
j_gene: TRBJ2-5
abundance: .

CDR3nt: TGTGCCAGCAGCTTAGTCGGCGGGGGAGCCTACAATGAGCAGTTCTTC
CDR3aa: CASSLVGGGAYNEQFF
d_gene: TRBD2
v_gene: TRBV11-2
j_gene: TRBJ2-1
abundance: .

CDR3nt: TGCGCCAGCAGCCCCTCAAACCCTGCAACTAATGAAAAACTGTTTTTT
CDR3aa: CASSPSNPATNEKLFF
d_gene: .
v_gene: TRBV4-1
j_gene: TRBJ1-4
abundance: .

CDR3nt: TGTGCCAGCAGCTTATATCGAGGGGAGGGTCAGCCCCAGCATTTT
CDR3aa: CASSLYRGEGQPQHF
d_gene: .
v_gene: TRBV7-2
j_gene: TRBJ1-5
abundance: .

CDR3nt: TGTGCCAGCAGCGATAGACAGGGTCGAGGCACCGGGGAGCTGTTTTTT
CDR3aa: CASSDRQGRGTGELFF
d_gene: TRBD1
v_gene: TRBV5-4
j_gene: TRBJ2-2
abundance: .

CDR3nt: TGTGCCAGCAGTGAGAACAGGAACTATGGCTACACCTTC
CDR3aa: CASSENRNYGYTF
d_gene: .
v_gene: TRBV2
j_gene: TRBJ1-2
abundance: few

CDR3nt: TGCGCCAGCAGCTTGGGGGGCCTACAGGGTGGTGGAAACACCATATATTTT
CDR3aa: CASSLGGLQGGGNTIYF
d_gene: .
v_gene: TRBV5-1
j_gene: TRBJ1-3
abundance: .

CDR3nt: TGTGCCAGCAGTGAAACAACCCCGACAGGGCTTACCTACGAGCAGTACTTC
CDR3aa: CASSETTPTGLTYEQYF
d_gene: TRBD1
v_gene: TRBV2
j_gene: TRBJ2-7
abundance: large

CDR3nt: TGTGCCTACACTAGCGGGAGGGGAGAGACCCAGTACTTC
CDR3aa: CAYTSGRGETQYF
d_gene: TRBD2
v_gene: TRBV30
j_gene: TRBJ2-5
abundance: .

CDR3nt: TGCAGCGTTGAAGGGGGAGGACAGCTGAACACCGGGGAGCTGTTTTTT
CDR3aa: CSVEGGGQLNTGELFF
d_gene: .
v_gene: TRBV29-1
j_gene: TRBJ2-2
abundance: .